This T cell receptor (beta chain) was found in a study of cytomegalovirus exposure and HLA in healthy donors. Germline CDR1 is SGHAT and CDR2 is FQNNGV. The ends lost 5 bases at V and 7 bases at J; junction bases unmatched: 15. CDR3 length equals 17 residues. Study findings and constraints: Per a prior analysis, the majority of TCR beta V segments were productive roughly 87% or roughly 30% of the time. As immune exposure information, only CMV serostatus was available.

PCR was performed using 60 Vbeta and 13 Jbeta primers. The protocol was immunoSEQ multiplex PCR, while the TCRdb copy is restricted to in-frame clones and leaves out a portion. The sample gives about 140,000 clones, over 75% of which show up once; around 2.5% is in the top ten. Regarding this clone: Its specificity is unknown.

The sample consisted of PBMCs. The source is a man between 50 and 59 years old in good health and CMV-seronegative. The chain is built from TRBV11-2 and TRBJ2-7, with 12 bases that match TRBD2. The CDR3 reads CASSLGLAGSTRGEQYF. The CDR3 region has the DNA TGTGCCAGCAGCCTCGGACTAGCGGGAAGCACAAGGGGGGAGCAGTACTTC.